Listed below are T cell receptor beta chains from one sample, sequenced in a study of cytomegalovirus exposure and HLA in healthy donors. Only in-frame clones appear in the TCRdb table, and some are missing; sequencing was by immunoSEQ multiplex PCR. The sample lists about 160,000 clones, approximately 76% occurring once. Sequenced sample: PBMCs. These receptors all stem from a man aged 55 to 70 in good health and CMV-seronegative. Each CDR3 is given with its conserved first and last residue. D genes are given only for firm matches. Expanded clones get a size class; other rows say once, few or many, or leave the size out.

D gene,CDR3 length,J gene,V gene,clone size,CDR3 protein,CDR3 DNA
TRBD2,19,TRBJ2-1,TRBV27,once,CASRPGLAGGLSSYNEQFF,TGTGCCAGCAGACCGGGACTAGCGGGAGGGTTGTCGTCCTACAATGAGCAGTTCTTC
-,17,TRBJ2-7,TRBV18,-,CATNHSAQGWYSYEQYF,TGTGCCACCAACCACTCTGCCCAGGGATGGTATAGCTACGAGCAGTACTTC
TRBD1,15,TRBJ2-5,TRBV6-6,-,CASSLMGQKEETQYF,TGTGCCAGCAGCCTAATGGGACAGAAAGAAGAGACCCAGTACTTC
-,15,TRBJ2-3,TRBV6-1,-,CASSAAVEGTDTQYF,TGTGCCAGCAGTGCAGCGGTCGAGGGCACAGATACGCAGTATTTT
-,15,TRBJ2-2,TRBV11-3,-,CASSSVGRGTGELFF,TGTGCCAGCAGCTCCGTTGGTAGGGGCACCGGGGAGCTGTTTTTT
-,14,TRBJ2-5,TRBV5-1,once,CASSLVPGAETQYF,TGCGCCAGCAGCTTGGTTCCAGGGGCAGAGACCCAGTACTTC
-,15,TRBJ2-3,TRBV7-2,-,CASRARDDGTDTQYF,TGTGCCAGCAGGGCACGGGATGATGGCACAGATACGCAGTATTTT
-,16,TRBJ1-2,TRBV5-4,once,CASSLSGYPGGGGYTF,TGTGCCAGCAGCTTGTCTGGGTACCCGGGAGGGGGTGGCTACACCTTC
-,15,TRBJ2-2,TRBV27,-,CASSLSLPSTGELFF,TGTGCCAGCAGTTTGAGTCTCCCGAGCACCGGGGAGCTGTTTTTT
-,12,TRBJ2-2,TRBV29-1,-,CSAGENTGELFF,TGCAGCGCCGGAGAGAACACCGGGGAGCTGTTTTTT
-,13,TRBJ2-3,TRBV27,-,CASSSLPPDTQYF,TGTGCCAGCAGTTCCCTCCCCCCAGATACGCAGTATTTT
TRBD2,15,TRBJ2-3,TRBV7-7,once,CASSLGLAATDTQYF,TGTGCCAGCAGCTTAGGACTAGCGGCCACAGATACGCAGTATTTT
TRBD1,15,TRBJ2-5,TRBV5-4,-,CASSLRTGRRETQYF,TGTGCCAGCAGCCTCCGGACAGGGCGGAGAGAGACCCAGTACTTC
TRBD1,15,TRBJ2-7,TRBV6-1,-,CASSEPGQGSYEQYF,TGTGCCAGCAGTGAACCGGGACAGGGATCCTACGAGCAGTACTTC
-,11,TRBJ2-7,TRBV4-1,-,CASSAGFEQYF,TGCGCCAGCAGCGCGGGGTTCGAGCAGTACTTC
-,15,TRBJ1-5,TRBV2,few,CASSEGGFESQPQHF,TGTGCCAGCAGTGAAGGAGGGTTTGAAAGTCAGCCCCAGCATTTT
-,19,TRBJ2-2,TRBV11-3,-,CASSLEVVFGGEITGELFF,TGTGCCAGCAGCTTAGAGGTGGTATTTGGGGGCGAGATCACCGGGGAGCTGTTTTTT
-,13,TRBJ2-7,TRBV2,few,CASRKQGIYEQYF,TGTGCCAGCAGAAAACAGGGAATCTACGAGCAGTACTTC
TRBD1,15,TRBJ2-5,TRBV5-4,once,CASSPDRLLQETQYF,TGTGCCAGCAGCCCGGACAGGCTCCTCCAAGAGACCCAGTACTTC
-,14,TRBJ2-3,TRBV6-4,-,CASSPGLSTDTQYF,TGTGCCAGCAGCCCGGGACTGAGCACAGATACGCAGTATTTT